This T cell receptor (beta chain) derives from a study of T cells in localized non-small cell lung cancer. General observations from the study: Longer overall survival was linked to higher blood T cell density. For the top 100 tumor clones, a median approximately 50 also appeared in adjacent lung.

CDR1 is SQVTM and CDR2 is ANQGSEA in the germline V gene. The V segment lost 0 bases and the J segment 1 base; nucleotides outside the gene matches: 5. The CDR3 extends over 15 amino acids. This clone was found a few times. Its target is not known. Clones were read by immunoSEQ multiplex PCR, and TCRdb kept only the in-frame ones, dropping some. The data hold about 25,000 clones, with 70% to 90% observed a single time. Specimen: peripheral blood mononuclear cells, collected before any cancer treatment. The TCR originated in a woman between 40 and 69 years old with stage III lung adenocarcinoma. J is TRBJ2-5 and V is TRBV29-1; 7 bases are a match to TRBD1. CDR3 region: CSVEDPRGSQETQYF. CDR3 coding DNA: TGCAGCGTTGAAGATCCCAGGGGGAGCCAAGAGACCCAGTACTTC.